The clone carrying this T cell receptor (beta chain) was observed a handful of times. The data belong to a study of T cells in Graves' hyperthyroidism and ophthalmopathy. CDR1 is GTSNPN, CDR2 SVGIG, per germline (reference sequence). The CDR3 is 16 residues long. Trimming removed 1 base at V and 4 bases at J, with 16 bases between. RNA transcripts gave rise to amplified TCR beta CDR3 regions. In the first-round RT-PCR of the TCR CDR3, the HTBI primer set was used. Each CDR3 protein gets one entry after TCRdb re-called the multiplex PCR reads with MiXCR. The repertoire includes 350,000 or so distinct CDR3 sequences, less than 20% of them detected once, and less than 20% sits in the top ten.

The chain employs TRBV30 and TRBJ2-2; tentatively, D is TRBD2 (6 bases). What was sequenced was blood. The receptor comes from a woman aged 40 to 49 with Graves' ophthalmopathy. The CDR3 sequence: CAWSAEGSTSTGELFF. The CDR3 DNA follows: TGTGCCTGGAGTGCGGAGGGCTCGACGAGCACCGGGGAGCTGTTTTTT.